This is a list of T cell receptor beta chains from one sample in a study of neurological immune-mediated disorders. MiXCR, run by TCRdb on the 5' RACE reads, gives a single entry per CDR3 protein. The sample holds tens of thousands of distinct CDR3 sequences; roughly 14% are singletons and the top ten take about an eighth. Source material: PBMCs. Source of these receptors: a man aged 30-40 years in good health. Each CDR3 is given with its conserved first and last residue. A D gene is named only where the DNA matches it firmly. Only some rows state a clone size, as once, few, many or a class for expanded clones.

len	v_gene	d_gene	abundance	j_gene	CDR3aa	CDR3nt
15	TRBV5-6	TRBD1	many	TRBJ2-3	CASSRRQGITDTQYF	TGTGCCAGCAGCCGCCGACAGGGAATCACAGATACGCAGTATTTT
14	TRBV9	TRBD2	many	TRBJ2-1	CASSVELAGNEQFF	TGTGCCAGCAGCGTAGAACTAGCGGGAAATGAGCAGTTCTTC
13	TRBV25-1	TRBD1	.	TRBJ1-4	CASSDRGGKKLFF	TGTGCCAGCAGTGACAGGGGGGGGAAAAAACTGTTTTTT
14	TRBV20-1	.	.	TRBJ2-3	CSALDWVRGVTQYF	TGCAGTGCACTAGATTGGGTTCGTGGTGTTACGCAGTATTTT
16	TRBV12-3/TRBV12-4	.	few	TRBJ2-3	CASSLDPVTLTDTQYF	TGTGCCAGCAGTTTAGATCCGGTCACCTTAACAGATACGCAGTATTTT
21	TRBV15	TRBD2	few	TRBJ2-3	CATSRVGSGGATAGGPDTQYF	TGTGCCACCAGCAGAGTGGGGTCAGGGGGCGCAACAGCGGGAGGGCCGGATACGCAGTATTTT
14	TRBV12-3/TRBV12-4	.	many	TRBJ1-5	CASVRSNLNQPQHF	TGTGCCAGCGTTAGGTCTAACCTAAATCAGCCCCAGCATTTT
15	TRBV7-9	TRBD1	many	TRBJ1-4	CASSADRVPDEKLFF	TGTGCCAGCAGCGCTGACAGGGTTCCCGATGAAAAACTGTTTTTT
16	TRBV14	.	many	TRBJ2-1	CASSTESGVEDNEQFF	TGTGCCAGCAGCACCGAATCGGGAGTGGAAGACAATGAGCAGTTCTTC
15	TRBV2	TRBD2	.	TRBJ2-3	CASSVAGPAEDTQYF	TGTGCCAGCAGTGTAGCGGGGCCCGCCGAAGATACGCAGTATTTT
14	TRBV10-2	.	many	TRBJ2-7	CASSDRGSEDEQYF	TGCGCCAGCAGTGACAGGGGAAGTGAGGACGAGCAGTACTTC
14	TRBV3-1	.	many	TRBJ1-5	CASSQVGGGQPQHF	TGTGCCAGCAGCCAAGTGGGTGGCGGTCAGCCCCAGCATTTT
16	TRBV5-1	TRBD2	many	TRBJ2-2	CASSHPSGSSIGELFF	TGCGCCAGCAGCCACCCTAGCGGGAGCAGTATCGGGGAGCTGTTTTTT
15	TRBV5-1	TRBD2	many	TRBJ2-1	CASSRTSGTYNEQFF	TGCGCCAGCAGCCGGACTAGCGGAACCTACAATGAGCAGTTCTTC
14	TRBV15	TRBD1	many	TRBJ2-7	CATSRGTGLYEQYF	TGTGCCACCAGCAGAGGGACAGGGCTCTACGAGCAGTACTTC
12	TRBV12-3/TRBV12-4	.	many	TRBJ2-1	CASSFGQNEQFF	TGTGCCAGCAGTTTCGGACAGAATGAGCAGTTCTTC
15	TRBV5-1	TRBD2	.	TRBJ2-1	CARSRGLDSYNEQLF	TGTGCCAGAAGCCGAGGACTAGACTCCTACAATGAGCAGTTATTC
14	TRBV7-2	.	few	TRBJ2-5	CASSLWRAGETQYF	TGTGCCAGCAGCTTATGGAGGGCCGGTGAGACCCAGTACTTC
16	TRBV28	.	many	TRBJ1-6	CASRYTTSSYNSPLHF	TGTGCCAGCAGATATACCACAAGCTCCTATAATTCACCCCTCCACTTT
16	TRBV12-3/TRBV12-4	.	many	TRBJ1-2	CASTLKGLGEPYGYTF	TGTGCCAGCACTCTTAAGGGCTTGGGAGAACCCTATGGCTACACCTTC
14	TRBV6-6	TRBD1	many	TRBJ1-6	CASSRDRVNSPLHF	TGTGCCAGCAGCCGGGACAGGGTGAATTCACCCCTCCACTTT
13	TRBV5-1	.	.	TRBJ2-7	CASSFSSSYEQYF	TGCGCCAGCAGCTTTTCCTCGAGCTACGAGCAGTACTTC
14	TRBV30	.	.	TRBJ2-5	CAWVQSGGGETQYF	TGTGCCTGGGTTCAGAGTGGGGGAGGAGAGACCCAGTACTTC
18	TRBV20-1	TRBD2	many	TRBJ2-1	CSAAPTSGRRASYNEQFF	TGCAGTGCAGCCCCGACTAGCGGGAGAAGGGCTTCCTACAATGAGCAGTTCTTC
15	TRBV28	TRBD1	many	TRBJ2-7	CASSLLGTDYYEQYF	TGTGCCAGCAGTTTGCTCGGGACAGACTACTACGAGCAGTACTTC
15	TRBV15	.	many	TRBJ2-5	CATSSGGARQETQYF	TGTGCCACCTCGTCCGGCGGGGCCCGACAAGAGACCCAGTACTTC
15	TRBV4-1	.	many	TRBJ2-1	CASSQGGHLYNEQFF	TGCGCCAGCAGCCAGGGCGGGCACCTCTACAATGAGCAGTTCTTC
13	TRBV20-1	TRBD2	many	TRBJ2-1	CSAPGLANNEQFF	TGCAGTGCTCCGGGACTAGCTAACAATGAGCAGTTCTTC